The TCR beta chain described here comes from a study of cytomegalovirus exposure and HLA in healthy donors. Overall study results and limits: In vitro work confirmed that a few CMV-associated chains recognize CMV antigens.

The CDR3 sequence is 16 residues long. The germline V gene has CDR1 LGHNA and CDR2 YNFKEQ. Trimming took off 5 bases at V and 2 bases at J, with 18 bases between the two ends. The PCR was carried out with 60 Vbeta primers and 13 Jbeta primers. Only in-frame clones appear in the TCRdb table, and some are missing; sequencing was by immunoSEQ multiplex PCR. The sample records approximately 100,000 clones, more than 60% being singletons. This clone turned up a few times. Its antigen is not known. Sequenced sample: PBMCs. The chain carries TRBV4-2 and TRBJ2-5; tentative D call: TRBD1 (7 bases). The TCR sequence derives from a man between 60 and 75 years old in good health and CMV-seronegative. The CDR3 reads CASSDRTGGGQETQYF. Written as DNA, the CDR3 is TGTGCCAGCAGCGATAGGACAGGAGGGGGACAAGAGACCCAGTACTTC.